This TCR beta chain stems from a study of neurological immune-mediated disorders (dated 2019 in TCRdb). Looking at the study overall: The study compared peripheral blood TCR-beta repertoires of HTLV-I-associated myelopathy (HAM/TSP) patients, multiple sclerosis patients and healthy controls using UMI-based sequencing. The cohort was made up of 68 subjects, consisting of 15 or so HAM/TSP patients, 34 multiple sclerosis patients and 20 healthy controls. Longitudinal samples, technical triplicates and paired sorted CD4+ and CD8+ T-cell subsets, alongside PBMC samples, were included among the approximately 98 TCR-beta libraries. What the research found in general, with its limitations: TCR clonal expansion was highest in HAM/TSP patients and lowest in MS patients, with MS patients falling below even healthy controls. Across subjects, expanded clones never shared an identical CDR3 amino acid sequence, which suggests that the TCR-beta repertoires in every group were private.

cDNA was synthesized by template-switch 5'RACE using a primer with a 10-nucleotide random unique molecular identifier that tagged each TCR transcript. Each sequencing run produced over 160 million TCR-beta sequences covering 15-18 subjects. The RNeasy kit was used for extraction of total RNA. The KAPA Real-time Library Amplification kit was used to amplify TCR-beta VDJ regions with primers targeting the TCR constant region and the 5'RACE anchor. Sample indexes and Illumina adaptors were added in a first PCR, and a second PCR then increased library yield. After purification with Ampure beads, the TCR product of roughly 650 bp was size-selected on a 2% E-gel SizeSelection system. Before pooling, libraries had their quality checked on a Bioanalyzer, their concentration measured with Qubit, and their quantity determined with the Kapa Library Quantification kit. An Illumina HiSeq 2500 sequenced the libraries paired-end 2 x 150 bp. To increase sequence diversity, about 25-30% phiX was spiked into each library pool. As for the authors' bioinformatics: Quality-filtered reads were processed with the UMI-based MiGEC pipeline, which removed over 85% of raw TCR sequences during error correction. IMGT germline references were used for aligning VDJ genes, and each clonotype was defined as a unique CDR3 amino acid sequence together with its V-J genes. Clonal expansion, Shannon diversity, and CDR3 relatedness (CalcPairwiseDistances, ClusterSamples) were evaluated with VDJtools, and phylogenetic trees were built with CLCbio workbench. A clone was classed as expanded if it had 8 or more unique UMIs, a cutoff based on coefficient-of-variation modelling across technical triplicates. Clones were called with MiXCR by TCRdb after fastp trimmed the public reads at Q25, and only in-frame beta chains were retained. CDR3 protein duplicates are merged, each entry listing the most common genes and DNA. These V and J calls are TCRdb output, not the study's own analysis. The sample table records tens of thousands of distinct CDR3 sequences; 12% of these occur just once. The ten largest clones take up around 1.3% of the sample.

This clonotype has ten or more counts. Its antigen specificity is not known. No much larger clone is present one base from it, and per-base qualities are unavailable. Healthy controls were blood bank volunteers in Maryland, USA. For the unsorted PBMC libraries, 2 million PBMCs were stored in RNAlater at -80 degrees C until RNA extraction and were used to generate the libraries. Peripheral blood was subjected to Ficoll-Hypaque density gradient centrifugation to isolate PBMCs, which were then cryopreserved in liquid nitrogen. The CDR3 has 14 amino acids, counting the end cysteine and phenylalanine. This entry keeps only the CDR3 DNA: 42 bases, framed from base 1. According to the germline V gene (reference sequence), CDR1 reads LNHNV and CDR2 reads YYDKDF. V and J lose 5 bases and 6 bases, and a span of 15 bases separates them.

The receptor was isolated from a female donor in good health. The chain is made from TRBV15 and TRBJ2-3; TRBD2 is a possible D gene, resting on 5 matching bases. The sample comprised PBMCs. The sequenced DNA is TGTGCCACCAGCCGCTCACTAGAATCTGATACGCAGTATTTT. Translation gives CATSRSLESDTQYF.